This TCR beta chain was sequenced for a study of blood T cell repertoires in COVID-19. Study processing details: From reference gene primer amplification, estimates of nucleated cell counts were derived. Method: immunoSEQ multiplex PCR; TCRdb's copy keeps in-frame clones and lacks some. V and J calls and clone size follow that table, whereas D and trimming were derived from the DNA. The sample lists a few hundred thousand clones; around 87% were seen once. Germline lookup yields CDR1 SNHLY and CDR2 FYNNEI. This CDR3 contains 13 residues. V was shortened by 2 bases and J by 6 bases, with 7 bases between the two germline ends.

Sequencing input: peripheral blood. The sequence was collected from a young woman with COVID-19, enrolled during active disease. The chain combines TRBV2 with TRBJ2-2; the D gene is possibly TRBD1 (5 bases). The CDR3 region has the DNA TGTGCCAGCAGTGAACCAGGGCCCGGGGAGCTGTTTTTT. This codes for CASSEPGPGELFF.